What follows are 32 T cell receptor beta chains derived from one specimen sequenced in a study of Ad26.COV2.S vaccination and SARS-CoV-2 variants. Treatment specified: 19 received Ad26.COV2.S at low or high dose, single or two shots; 5 received placebo; per-sample allocation not given. Material that was analyzed had been drawn on day 63 after the first vaccine or placebo injection. TCRdb keeps only in-frame clones here, not all; method: immunoSEQ multiplex PCR. The table lists around 420,000 clones, more than 75% of them singletons, with about 3.6% in the top ten. The sequenced sample was peripheral blood, obtained in a trial of Ad26.COV2.S vaccine versus placebo. All receptors derive from a person between 18 and 60 years old who received the Ad26.COV2.S COVID-19 vaccine or a placebo.

The chain couples TRBV9 to TRBJ2-7; 7 bases agree with TRBD1. Looked up from germline, CDR1 is SGDLS and CDR2 is YYNGEE. V gave up 3 bases and J gave up 7 bases; unmatched junction bases: 7. CDR3 length: 13 amino acids. The DNA of the CDR3 is TGTGCCAGCAGCGCCCGGGACAGTTGGGAGCAGTACTTC. This encodes CASSARDSWEQYF. The full variable domain, completed using reference TRBV9 and TRBJ2-7, is DSGVTQTPKHLITATGQRVTLRCSPRSGDLSVYWYQQSLDQGLQFLIQYYNGEERAKGNILERFSAQQFPDLHSELNLSSLELGDSALYFCASSARDSWEQYFGPGTRLTVT.

J is TRBJ2-5 and V is TRBV9; 11 bases fit TRBD2. The J segment lost 5 bases and the V segment lost 4 bases, leaving 4 bases of the junction unmatched. Per germline, CDR1 SGDLS and CDR2 YYNGEE. The CDR3 consists of 14 residues. This chain's CDR3 is CASSLAGGGETQYF. CDR3 nucleotide sequence: TGTGCCAGCAGCCTAGCGGGGGGCGGGGAGACCCAGTACTTC.

This clone was found once. V gene TRBV21-1 combines with J gene TRBJ2-7. TRBV21-1 is a pseudogene segment. The CDR3 covers 11 residues. The CDR3 region has the DNA TGTGCCAGCGTGAGGGGCCTCGAGCAGTACTTC. It yields the protein CASVRGLEQYF.

The chain recombines TRBV5-1 with TRBJ2-2, with D tentatively TRBD2 (6 bases). The V end was cut by 4 bases, the J end by 1 base, with 11 bases between. Germline V gene sequence: CDR1 SGHRS, CDR2 YFSETQ. The CDR3 runs to 15 residues. Written as DNA, the CDR3 is TGCGCCAGCAGCGCCGGGACTGAGAACACCGGGGAGCTGTTTTTT. As protein: CASSAGTENTGELFF.

The chain recombines TRBV30 with TRBJ2-2; no reliable D call. The germline V gene has CDR1 GTSNPN and CDR2 SVGIG (reference sequence). The CDR3 length is 14 residues. The CDR3 DNA reads TGTGCTTGTAAACTTGCGTCGAACACCGGGGAGCTGTTTTTT. It yields the protein CACKLASNTGELFF.

This clone turned up a few times. The genes are TRBV15 and TRBJ1-2; D is undetermined. V was cut by 4 bases and J by 4 bases, with 10 bases left in between. Germline V gene sequence: CDR1 LNHNV, CDR2 YYDKDF (reference sequence). The CDR3 is 13 residues long. The CDR3 is CATSKTKGYGYTF. The CDR3 nucleotides read TGTGCCACCAGCAAGACAAAGGGCTATGGCTACACCTTC. The whole variable domain, filled in from reference TRBV15 and TRBJ1-2, reads DAMVIQNPRYQVTQFGKPVTLSCSQTLNHNVMYWYQQKSSQAPKLLFHYYDKDFNNEADTPDNFQSRRPNTSFCFLDIRSPGLGDTAMYLCATSKTKGYGYTFGSGTRLTVV.

The CDR3 loop reads CASSRLAGFTDTQYF. DNA of the CDR3: TGTGCCAGCAGCCGGCTAGCGGGCTTCACAGATACGCAGTATTTT. V and J are TRBV9 and TRBJ2-3, with 8 bases fitting TRBD2. The CDR3 extends over 15 amino acids. CDR1 is SGDLS, CDR2 YYNGEE, per germline. V dropped 4 bases and J dropped 2; count of bases not matched to a gene: 6.

The chain employs TRBV28 and TRBJ2-3; D assignment may be TRBD1 or TRBD2 (6 bases each). The CDR3 length is 14 residues. The ends were cut back, 7 bases at V and 1 base at J, with 12 bases in the middle. CDR1 is MDHEN and CDR2 is SYDVKM in the germline V gene. The CDR3 DNA is TGTGCCAGCACTAGGAGGGGGGGCACAGATACGCAGTATTTT. Translated: CASTRRGGTDTQYF.

This clone was found once. This chain's CDR3 is CASSARTYSGANVLTF. In DNA form, the CDR3 reads TGTGCCAGTAGTGCCCGAACCTACTCTGGGGCCAACGTCCTGACTTTC. The chain has TRBV19 and TRBJ2-6; the D is unclear. The germline V gene encodes CDR1 LNHDA and CDR2 SQIVND (reference sequence). V lost 5 bases and J 0 bases, leaving 11 bases between the germline ends. The CDR3 totals 16 residues.

The chain couples TRBV28 to TRBJ2-4; 7 nucleotides agree with TRBD1. The CDR3 is 15 residues long. Losses at the gene ends were 5 bases for V and 0 bases for J; bases not matched to a gene: 4. Germline CDR1 MDHEN, CDR2 SYDVKM. CDR3: CASSPGQVAKNIQYF. The CDR3 DNA reads as TGTGCCAGCAGTCCCGGACAGGTAGCCAAAAACATTCAGTACTTC. Filled out from reference TRBV28 and TRBJ2-4, the complete variable domain reads DVKVTQSSRYLVKRTGEKVFLECVQDMDHENMFWYRQDPGLGLRLIYFSYDVKMKEKGDIPEGYSVSREKKERFSLILESASTNQTSMYLCASSPGQVAKNIQYFGAGTRLSVL.

This clone occurred once. The junction departs from germline at one end; a sequencing error may be responsible. This chain links TRBV30 with TRBJ1-2, with 7 bases lining up with TRBD1. This CDR3 comprises 12 residues. Germline CDR1 GTSNPN, CDR2 SVGIG (reference sequence). CDR3 DNA sequence: TGTGCCTGGAGCCCAGGGGGAACTGGGGAGTCCTTC. It is translated as CAWSPGGTGESF.

This clone occurred a few times. The rearrangement uses TRBV5-1 and TRBJ1-3; D not resolved. This CDR3 comprises 15 residues. Trimming removed 0 bases from V and 4 bases from J, with 11 bases in between. CDR1 and CDR2 (germline): SGHRS, YFSETQ. Here the CDR3 reads CASSLDLQVGNTIYF. In DNA form, the CDR3 reads TGCGCCAGCAGCTTGGATCTCCAGGTGGGAAACACCATATATTTT.

V is TRBV19 and J is TRBJ2-3, with 11 bases that match TRBD2. V shed 3 bases and J 0 bases; nucleotides not matched to a gene: 8. CDR3 length: 18 amino acids. Germline V CDR1 and CDR2: LNHDA, SQIVND (reference sequence). The CDR3 spells CASSISASGGSSTDTQYF. DNA of the CDR3: TGTGCCAGTAGTATTTCGGCTAGCGGGGGGAGTAGCACAGATACGCAGTATTTT.

The chain recombines TRBV19 with TRBJ1-2; possible D gene TRBD1, 6 bases. This CDR3 is 11 amino acids long. The V end was cut by 10 bases, the J end by 6 bases, with 12 bases between. CDR1 and CDR2 from the germline V gene are LNHDA and SQIVND (reference sequence). The CDR3 loop is CAIQGPDGYTF. The CDR3 DNA follows: TGTGCCATTCAGGGGCCGGATGGCTACACCTTC.

With respect to this clone: Different DNA sequences within this sample yield the same CDR3. The gene calls are TRBV7-9 and TRBJ2-7; possibly TRBD1 or TRBD2 for D (5 bases each). Germline V gene lookup returns CDR1 SEHNR and CDR2 FQNEAQ (reference sequence). Trimming shortened V by 5 bases and J by 1 base, and 9 bases separated the two germline ends. The CDR3 is 13 amino acids. CDR3 sequence (DNA): TGTGCCAGCAGCCCGGGACGGTCCTACGAGCAGTACTTC. It is translated as CASSPGRSYEQYF.

The V gene is TRBV19, the J gene TRBJ1-5; D is possibly TRBD1 (6 bases). This CDR3 is built from 15 residues. The V and J ends lost 2 bases and 3 bases respectively, with 11 bases between them. Germline V gene sequence: CDR1 LNHDA, CDR2 SQIVND (reference sequence). Here the CDR3 DNA reads TGTGCCAGTAGTATAAGGACAGAAATCAATCAGCCCCAGCATTTT. Its translation: CASSIRTEINQPQHF.

The chain has TRBV5-4 and TRBJ2-1; the D call may be TRBD1 or TRBD2 (5 bases each). The CDR3 has 16 residues. CDR1 is SGHNT, CDR2 YYREEE, per germline (reference sequence). Trimming removed 4 bases at V and 0 bases at J, with 14 bases between. Here the CDR3 reads CASSPGTGISYNEQFF. The CDR3 DNA follows: TGTGCCAGCAGCCCGGGGACGGGGATCTCCTACAATGAGCAGTTCTTC. Filled out from reference TRBV5-4 and TRBJ2-1, the complete variable domain reads ETGVTQSPTHLIKTRGQQVTLRCSSQSGHNTVSWYQQALGQGPQFIFQYYREEENGRGNFPPRFSGLQFPNYSSELNVNALELDDSALYLCASSPGTGISYNEQFFGPGTRLTVL.

This clone was picked up a small number of times. The chain carries TRBV11-2 and TRBJ2-3, with no clear D. The V end was cut by 1 base, the J end by 3 bases, with 11 bases between. The V gene's germline CDR1 is SGHAT and CDR2 FQNNGV. The CDR3 contains 15 residues. The CDR3 protein is CASSLGASPTDTQYF. The CDR3 DNA reads TGTGCCAGCAGCTTAGGGGCCAGCCCTACAGATACGCAGTATTTT.

V is TRBV6-6 and J is TRBJ1-2, with TRBD1 as a possible D gene (5 bases). This CDR3 contains 14 residues. CDR1 and CDR2 (germline): MNHNY, SVGAGI (reference sequence). V was clipped by 3 bases and J by 6 bases, with 14 bases between them. This CDR3 is CASSYERGVDGYTF. The DNA of the CDR3 is TGTGCCAGCAGTTATGAAAGGGGCGTGGATGGCTACACCTTC.

The chain uses TRBV9 and TRBJ1-3; unclear D gene. With 0 bases removed from V and 0 bases from J, the gap between germline ends came to 7 bases. Per the germline V gene, CDR1 is SGDLS and CDR2 is YYNGEE. This CDR3 region has 15 residues. CDR3: CASSVGFRSGNTIYF. The CDR3 DNA reads as TGTGCCAGCAGCGTAGGGTTCCGCTCTGGAAACACCATATATTTT.

The chain has TRBV5-1 and TRBJ2-3, with 7 bases matching TRBD1. The junction had 8 bases not matched to a gene; V was cut back by 0 bases and J by 1 base. Germline-derived CDR1 and CDR2 are SGHRS and YFSETQ. The CDR3 is 17 residues long. The CDR3 DNA sequence: TGCGCCAGCAGCTTGGAAGTAGGACAGGTCCGCACAGATACGCAGTATTTT. Residues: CASSLEVGQVRTDTQYF.

The CDR3 nucleotides are TGTGCCAGCAGCTCCCGCGGGGGGGCGGACAAAAACATTCAGTACTTC. Translation gives CASSSRGGADKNIQYF. This chain connects TRBV6-6 to TRBJ2-4; 9 nucleotides match TRBD2. The CDR3 runs 16 residues. The trim removed 6 bases at V and 3 bases at J, leaving 9 bases unmatched. Germline-derived CDR1 and CDR2 are MNHNY and SVGAGI (reference sequence).

The V gene is TRBV5-4, the J gene TRBJ2-2, with TRBD1 matching over 9 bases. This CDR3 is 15 amino acids long. Germline V gene data show CDR1 as SGHNT and CDR2 as YYREEE (reference sequence). V shed 4 bases, J shed 6 bases, and the junction held 7 bases outside the gene matches. The CDR3 protein is CASSPRTGEAGELFF. CDR3 in DNA: TGTGCCAGCAGCCCACGGACAGGGGAGGCCGGGGAGCTGTTTTTT. Full variable domain (rest looked up from reference TRBV5-4 and TRBJ2-2): ETGVTQSPTHLIKTRGQQVTLRCSSQSGHNTVSWYQQALGQGPQFIFQYYREEENGRGNFPPRFSGLQFPNYSSELNVNALELDDSALYLCASSPRTGEAGELFFGEGSRLTVL.

The rearrangement links TRBV2 to TRBJ2-2, with 7 bases that match TRBD2. After removal of 2 bases from V and 3 bases from J, the junction contained 6 bases not matched to a gene. This CDR3 is 16 amino acids long. CDR1 is SNHLY, CDR2 FYNNEI, per germline. CDR3 sequence (DNA): TGTGCCAGCAGTGAACGTTCGGGGGGTCACACCGGGGAGCTGTTTTTT. Translating it yields CASSERSGGHTGELFF. The full variable domain, with the rest looked up from reference TRBV2 and TRBJ2-2, is EPEVTQTPSHQVTQMGQEVILRCVPISNHLYFYWYRQILGQKVEFLVSFYNNEISEKSEIFDDQFSVERPDGSNFTLKIRSTKLEDSAMYFCASSERSGGHTGELFFGEGSRLTVL.

The chain joins TRBV11-3 to TRBJ1-2; tentative D call: TRBD1 (5 bases). V lost 2 bases, J lost 1 base, and 17 bases lay in between. Germline CDR1 reads SGHNT; CDR2 reads YENEEA. The CDR3 is made up of 17 amino acids. Here the CDR3 reads CASSLTRGVGLNYGYTF. CDR3 DNA: TGTGCCAGCAGCTTAACCCGAGGGGTCGGCCTTAACTATGGCTACACCTTC.

The V call is TRBV6-6, the J call TRBJ2-1; 8 nucleotides agree with TRBD2. Germline values: CDR1 MNHNY, CDR2 SVGAGI (reference sequence). J gave up 5 bases and V 6 bases, and 9 bases lay outside the gene matches. The CDR3 sequence is 15 residues long. The CDR3 sequence: CASRGLAGGHNEQFF. DNA of the CDR3: TGTGCCAGCAGGGGCCTTGCGGGGGGCCACAATGAGCAGTTCTTC.

The chain is built from TRBV12-2 and TRBJ2-5. TRBV12-2 is termed a pseudogene. This CDR3 has 17 residues. Written as DNA, the CDR3 is TGTGCAAGTCGCTTAGATGCCGTGAGGGGTTCCCAAGAGACCCAGTACTTC. It translates to CASRLDAVRGSQETQYF.

The V and J genes are TRBV5-4 and TRBJ2-1; no clear D gene. This CDR3 spans 17 amino acids. The germline gives CDR1 SGHNT, CDR2 YYREEE (reference sequence). V was shortened by 0 bases and J by 6 bases, with 19 bases between the two germline ends. Written as DNA, the CDR3 is TGTGCCAGCAGCTTGGGCGGCGCCCTATTTTATTTCAATGAGCAGTTCTTC. Protein: CASSLGGALFYFNEQFF.

The chain is built from TRBV28 and TRBJ2-4; the match to TRBD1 covers 8 bases. This CDR3 spans 14 amino acids. Germline CDR1 reads MDHEN; CDR2 reads SYDVKM. V lost 5 bases to trimming and J lost 6 bases; unmatched junction nucleotides: 6. The DNA for the CDR3 is TGTGCCAGCAGTAAAGACAGGGGAAGAAACATTCAGTACTTC. Its protein product is CASSKDRGRNIQYF.

The CDR3 DNA reads TGTGCCAGCACCTCTTCTCCTATTAATTCACCCCTCCACTTT. This sequence encodes CASTSSPINSPLHF. The chain has TRBV6-5 and TRBJ1-6, with no clear D. This CDR3 is built from 14 residues. The V gene lost 7 bases and the J gene lost 6 bases, with 13 bases spanning the gap. Germline V gene sequence: CDR1 MNHEY, CDR2 SVGAGI.

The chain carries TRBV10-3 and TRBJ2-5; 8 bases match TRBD1. Per the germline V gene, CDR1 is ENHRY and CDR2 is SYGVKD. CDR3 length: 16 residues. V was clipped by 6 bases and J by 4 bases; unmatched bases: 13. The DNA for the CDR3 is TGTGCCATCAGCCCGACCACAGGACAGGGCGCAGAGACCCAGTACTTC. This sequence encodes CAISPTTGQGAETQYF.

V and J are TRBV7-3 and TRBJ1-6; D call uncertain. Deletions cut 4 bases from V and 4 bases from J, with 14 bases between. The V gene's germline CDR1 is SGHTA and CDR2 FQGTGA. CDR3 size: 16 residues. The CDR3 DNA sequence: TGTGCCAGCAGCTCCGCAGGCTTTCCGTATAATTCACCCCTCCACTTT. Translating it yields CASSSAGFPYNSPLHF.